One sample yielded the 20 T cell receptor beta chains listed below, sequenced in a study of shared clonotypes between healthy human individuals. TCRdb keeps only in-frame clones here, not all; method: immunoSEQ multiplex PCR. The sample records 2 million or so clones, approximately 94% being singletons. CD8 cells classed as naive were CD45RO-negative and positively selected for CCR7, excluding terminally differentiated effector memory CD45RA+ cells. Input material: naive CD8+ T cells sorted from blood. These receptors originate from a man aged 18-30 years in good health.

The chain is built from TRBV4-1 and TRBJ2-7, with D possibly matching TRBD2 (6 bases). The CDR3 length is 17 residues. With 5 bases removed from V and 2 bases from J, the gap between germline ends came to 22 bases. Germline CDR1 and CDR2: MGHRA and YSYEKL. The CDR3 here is CASSALKASSATYEQYF. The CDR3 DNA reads TGCGCCAGCAGCGCCTTGAAGGCGTCTAGCGCCACCTACGAGCAGTACTTC.

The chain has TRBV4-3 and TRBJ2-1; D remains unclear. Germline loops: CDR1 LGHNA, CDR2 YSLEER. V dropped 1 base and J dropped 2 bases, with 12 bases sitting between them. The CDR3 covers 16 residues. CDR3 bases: TGCGCCAGCAGCCAAGCCCGCTGGACGGCCTACAATGAGCAGTTCTTC. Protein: CASSQARWTAYNEQFF.

The CDR3: CASSFPLGGEGETEAFF. CDR3 nucleotide sequence: TGTGCCAGCAGCTTTCCTCTCGGGGGAGAAGGGGAAACTGAAGCTTTCTTT. This chain joins TRBV7-2 and TRBJ1-1; tentative D call: TRBD1 (5 bases). The CDR3 spans 17 residues. V gave up 3 bases and J gave up 5 bases, with 22 bases separating them. The germline V gene has CDR1 SGHTA and CDR2 FQGNSA.

CDR3 DNA sequence: TGTGCCAGCAGTGACCGGGACGGACTCCAAGAGACCCAGTACTTC. Protein: CASSDRDGLQETQYF. This chain links TRBV27 with TRBJ2-5; D is possibly TRBD1 or TRBD2 (5 bases each). This CDR3 region has 15 residues. The germline gives CDR1 MNHEY, CDR2 SMNVEV (reference sequence). Trimming took 5 bases from V and 1 from J, leaving 14 bases between them.

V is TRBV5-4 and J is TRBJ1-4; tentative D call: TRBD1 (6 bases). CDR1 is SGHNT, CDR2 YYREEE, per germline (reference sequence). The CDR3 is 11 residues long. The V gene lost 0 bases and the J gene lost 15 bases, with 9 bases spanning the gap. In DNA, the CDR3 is TGTGCCAGCAGCTTGGGGGGACAATTGTTTTTT. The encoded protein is CASSLGGQLFF.

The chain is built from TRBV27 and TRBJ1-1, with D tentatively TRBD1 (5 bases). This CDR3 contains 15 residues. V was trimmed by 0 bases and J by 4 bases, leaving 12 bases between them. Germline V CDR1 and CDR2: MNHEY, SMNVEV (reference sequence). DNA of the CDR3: TGTGCCAGCAGTTTATCAAGGGGATGGGGCACTGAAGCTTTCTTT. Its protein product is CASSLSRGWGTEAFF.

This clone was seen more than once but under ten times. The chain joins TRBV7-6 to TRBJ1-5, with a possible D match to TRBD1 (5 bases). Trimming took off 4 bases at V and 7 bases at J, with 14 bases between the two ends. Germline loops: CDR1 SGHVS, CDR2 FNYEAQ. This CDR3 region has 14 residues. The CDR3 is CASSSAPGQQPQHF. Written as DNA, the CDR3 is TGTGCCAGCAGCTCAGCCCCGGGGCAACAGCCCCAGCATTTT.

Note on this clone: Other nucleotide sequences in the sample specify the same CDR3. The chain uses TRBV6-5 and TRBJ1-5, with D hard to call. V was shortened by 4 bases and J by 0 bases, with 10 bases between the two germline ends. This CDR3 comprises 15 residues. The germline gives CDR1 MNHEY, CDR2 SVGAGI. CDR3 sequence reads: CASSSGGASNQPQHF. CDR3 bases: TGTGCCAGCAGTTCGGGCGGAGCTAGCAATCAGCCCCAGCATTTT.

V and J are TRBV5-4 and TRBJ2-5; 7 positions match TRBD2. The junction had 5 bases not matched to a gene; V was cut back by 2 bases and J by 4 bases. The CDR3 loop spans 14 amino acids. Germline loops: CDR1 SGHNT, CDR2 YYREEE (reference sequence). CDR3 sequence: CASSFGGGGETQYF. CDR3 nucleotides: TGTGCCAGCAGCTTTGGGGGGGGAGGAGAGACCCAGTACTTC.

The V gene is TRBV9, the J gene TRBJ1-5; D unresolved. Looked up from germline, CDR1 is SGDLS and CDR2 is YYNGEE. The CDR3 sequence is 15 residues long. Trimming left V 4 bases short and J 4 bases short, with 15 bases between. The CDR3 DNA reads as TGTGCCAGCAGCCTCGATTACGACGGAAATCAGCCCCAGCATTTT. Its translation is CASSLDYDGNQPQHF. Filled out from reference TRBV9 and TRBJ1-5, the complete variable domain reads DSGVTQTPKHLITATGQRVTLRCSPRSGDLSVYWYQQSLDQGLQFLIQYYNGEERAKGNILERFSAQQFPDLHSELNLSSLELGDSALYFCASSLDYDGNQPQHFGDGTRLSIL.

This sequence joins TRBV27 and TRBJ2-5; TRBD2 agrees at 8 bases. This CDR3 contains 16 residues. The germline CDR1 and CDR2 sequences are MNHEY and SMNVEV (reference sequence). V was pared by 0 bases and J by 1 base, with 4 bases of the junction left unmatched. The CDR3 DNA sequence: TGTGCCAGCAGTTTATCGGCGGGGGGCTCCCAAGAGACCCAGTACTTC. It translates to CASSLSAGGSQETQYF.

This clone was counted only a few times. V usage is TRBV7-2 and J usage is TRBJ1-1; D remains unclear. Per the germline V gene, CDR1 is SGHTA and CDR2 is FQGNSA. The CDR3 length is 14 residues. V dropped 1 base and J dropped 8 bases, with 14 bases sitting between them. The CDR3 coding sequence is TGTGCCAGCAGCTTAGACTCAGGCGAGATAGAAGCTTTCTTT. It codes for CASSLDSGEIEAFF.

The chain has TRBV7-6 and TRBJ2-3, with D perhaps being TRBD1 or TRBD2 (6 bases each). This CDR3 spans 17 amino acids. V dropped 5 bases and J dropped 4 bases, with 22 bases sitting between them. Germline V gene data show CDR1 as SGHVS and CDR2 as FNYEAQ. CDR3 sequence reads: CASSLPGAGVGSDTQYF. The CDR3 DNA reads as TGTGCCAGCAGCCTCCCGGGGGCAGGGGTCGGTTCAGATACGCAGTATTTT.

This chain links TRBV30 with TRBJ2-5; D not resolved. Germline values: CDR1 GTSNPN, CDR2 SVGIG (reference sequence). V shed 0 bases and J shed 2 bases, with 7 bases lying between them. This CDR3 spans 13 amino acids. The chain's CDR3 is CAWSVETQETQYF. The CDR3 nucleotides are TGTGCCTGGAGTGTCGAGACTCAAGAGACCCAGTACTTC.

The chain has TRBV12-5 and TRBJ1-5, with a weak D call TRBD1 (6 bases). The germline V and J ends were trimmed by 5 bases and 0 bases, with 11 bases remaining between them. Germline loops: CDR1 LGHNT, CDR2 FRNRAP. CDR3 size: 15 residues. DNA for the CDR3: TGTGCTAGTGGTCCTCGGACAGATAGCAATCAGCCCCAGCATTTT. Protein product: CASGPRTDSNQPQHF.

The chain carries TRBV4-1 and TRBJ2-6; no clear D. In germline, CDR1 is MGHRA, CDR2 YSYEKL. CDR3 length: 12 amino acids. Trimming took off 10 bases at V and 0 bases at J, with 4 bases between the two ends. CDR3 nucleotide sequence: TGCGCCACCAACTCTGGGGCCAACGTCCTGACTTTC. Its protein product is CATNSGANVLTF.

CDR3 nucleotides: TGTGCCTGGAGTGTCGATGGTGGCGAAAAACTGTTTTTT. Amino acids: CAWSVDGGEKLFF. This chain connects TRBV30 to TRBJ1-4; D is undetermined. In germline, CDR1 is GTSNPN, CDR2 SVGIG (reference sequence). Trimming shortened V by 0 bases and J by 8 bases, and 10 bases separated the two germline ends. This CDR3 has 13 amino acids. The complete variable domain, with remaining parts taken from reference TRBV30 and TRBJ1-4, reads SQTIHQWPATLVQPVGSPLSLECTVEGTSNPNLYWYRQAAGRGLQLLFYSVGIGQISSEVPQNLSASRPQDRQFILSSKKLLLSDSGFYLCAWSVDGGEKLFFGSGTQLSVL.

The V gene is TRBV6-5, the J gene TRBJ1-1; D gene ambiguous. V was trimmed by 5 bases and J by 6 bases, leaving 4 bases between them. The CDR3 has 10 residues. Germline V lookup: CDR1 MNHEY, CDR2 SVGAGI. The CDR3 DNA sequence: TGTGCCAGCAGTGTTGCTGAAGCTTTCTTT. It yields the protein CASSVAEAFF.

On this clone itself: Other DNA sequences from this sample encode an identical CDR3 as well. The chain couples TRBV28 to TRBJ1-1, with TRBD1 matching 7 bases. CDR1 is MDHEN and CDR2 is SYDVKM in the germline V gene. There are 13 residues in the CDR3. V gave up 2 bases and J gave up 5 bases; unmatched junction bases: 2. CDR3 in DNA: TGTGCCAGCAGTTTAAGGGGGCGAACTGAAGCTTTCTTT. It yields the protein CASSLRGRTEAFF. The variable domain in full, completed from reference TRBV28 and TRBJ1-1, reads DVKVTQSSRYLVKRTGEKVFLECVQDMDHENMFWYRQDPGLGLRLIYFSYDVKMKEKGDIPEGYSVSREKKERFSLILESASTNQTSMYLCASSLRGRTEAFFGQGTRLTVV.

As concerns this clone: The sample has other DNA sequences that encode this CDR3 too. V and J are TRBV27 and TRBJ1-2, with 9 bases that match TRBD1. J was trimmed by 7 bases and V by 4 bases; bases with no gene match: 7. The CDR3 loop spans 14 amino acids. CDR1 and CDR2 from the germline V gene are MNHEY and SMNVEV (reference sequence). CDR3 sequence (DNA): TGTGCCAGCAGTTCCTTGACAGGGGGTGGTGGCTACACCTTC. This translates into CASSSLTGGGGYTF.